Detailed here is one T cell receptor (beta chain). From germline, CDR1 is SEHNR and CDR2 FQNEAQ (reference sequence). The CDR3 contains 17 residues. This sample is drawn from a study of monozygotic twins with inflammatory bowel disease. TCRdb reprocessed the 5' RACE reads, with one entry per CDR3 protein and no DNA. The sample has approximately 160,000 distinct CDR3 sequences; the top ten hold roughly 7.4%. Sequencing was done on a sample of blood. The clonotype comes from a human donor with ulcerative colitis or Crohn's disease, or a healthy co-twin of an affected twin (not recorded which). This chain links TRBV7-9 with TRBJ2-5; TCRdb lists TRBD1, though no DNA is available to test this call. Here the CDR3 reads CASSLTGVGYPGETQYF.